This paragraph reports one T cell receptor beta chain. Clones were read by immunoSEQ multiplex PCR, and TCRdb kept only the in-frame ones, dropping some. The table includes about 2.1 million clones, about 93% detected once. There are 14 residues in the CDR3. Germline V CDR1 and CDR2: SGHDT, YYEEEE. Trimming pared 6 bases from V and 5 bases from J, leaving 14 bases between. These data are taken from a study of shared clonotypes between healthy human individuals. Study-level background: Each donor had three CD4 naive, three CD4 memory, two CD8 naive and one CD8 memory plate.

In the naive CD8 group, cells lacked CD45RO and were positively selected for CCR7, so terminally differentiated effector memory CD45RA+ cells were left out. The source material was naive CD8+ T cells from PBMCs. The rearrangement links TRBV5-6 to TRBJ2-2, with D hard to call. This TCR derives from a man between 18 and 29 years old in good health. Some clones in this sample may be carry-over from other donors' samples. CDR3 in amino acids: CASMQWDDTGELFF. CDR3 coding DNA: TGTGCCAGCATGCAATGGGATGATACCGGGGAGCTGTTTTTT.